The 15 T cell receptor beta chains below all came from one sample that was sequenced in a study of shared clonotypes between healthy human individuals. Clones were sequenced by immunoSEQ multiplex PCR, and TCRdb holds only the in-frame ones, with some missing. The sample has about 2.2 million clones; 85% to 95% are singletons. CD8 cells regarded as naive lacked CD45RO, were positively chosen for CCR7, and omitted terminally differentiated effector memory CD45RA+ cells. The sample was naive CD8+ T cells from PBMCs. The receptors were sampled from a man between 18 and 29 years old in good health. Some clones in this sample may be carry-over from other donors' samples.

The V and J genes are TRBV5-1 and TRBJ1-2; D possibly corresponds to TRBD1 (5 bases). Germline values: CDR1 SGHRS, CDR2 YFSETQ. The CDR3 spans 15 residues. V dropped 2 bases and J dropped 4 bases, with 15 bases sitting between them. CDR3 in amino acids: CASSFDAGRSYGYTF. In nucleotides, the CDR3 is TGCGCCAGCAGCTTTGATGCAGGGAGGAGCTATGGCTACACCTTC.

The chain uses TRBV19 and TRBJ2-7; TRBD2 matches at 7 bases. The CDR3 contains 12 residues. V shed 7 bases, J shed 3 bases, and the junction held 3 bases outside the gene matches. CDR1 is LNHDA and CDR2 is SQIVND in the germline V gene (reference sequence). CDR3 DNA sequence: TGTGCCAGTATGGGAGGGGACTACGAGCAGTACTTC. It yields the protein CASMGGDYEQYF.

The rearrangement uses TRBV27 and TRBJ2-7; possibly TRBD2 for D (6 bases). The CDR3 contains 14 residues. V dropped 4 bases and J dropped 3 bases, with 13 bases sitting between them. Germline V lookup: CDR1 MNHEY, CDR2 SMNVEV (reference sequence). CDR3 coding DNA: TGTGCCAGCAGTTCCCGGGTGGGGGGCTACGAGCAGTACTTC. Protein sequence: CASSSRVGGYEQYF.

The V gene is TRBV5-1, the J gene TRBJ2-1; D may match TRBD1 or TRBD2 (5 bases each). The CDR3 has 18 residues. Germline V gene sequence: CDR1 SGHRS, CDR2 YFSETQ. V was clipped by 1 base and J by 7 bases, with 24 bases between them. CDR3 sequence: CASSLSNYRGRTFNEQFF. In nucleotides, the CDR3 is TGCGCCAGCAGCTTGTCGAATTATCGGGGACGGACCTTTAATGAGCAGTTCTTC.

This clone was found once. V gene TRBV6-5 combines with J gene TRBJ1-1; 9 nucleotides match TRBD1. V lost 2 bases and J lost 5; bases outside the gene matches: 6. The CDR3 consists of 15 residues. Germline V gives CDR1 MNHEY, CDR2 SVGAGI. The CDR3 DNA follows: TGTGCCAGCAGTTACGCTGAGACAGGGGGTACTGAAGCTTTCTTT. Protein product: CASSYAETGGTEAFF.

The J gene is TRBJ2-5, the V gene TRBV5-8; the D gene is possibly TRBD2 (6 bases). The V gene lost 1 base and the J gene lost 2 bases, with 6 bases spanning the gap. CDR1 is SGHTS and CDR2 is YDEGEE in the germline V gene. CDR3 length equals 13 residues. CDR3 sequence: CASSLSGQETQYF. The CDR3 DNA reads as TGTGCCAGCAGCTTGAGCGGGCAAGAGACCCAGTACTTC.

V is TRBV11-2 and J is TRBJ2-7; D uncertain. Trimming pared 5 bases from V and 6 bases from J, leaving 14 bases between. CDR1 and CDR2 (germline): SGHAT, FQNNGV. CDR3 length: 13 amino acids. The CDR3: CASSPDPSVEQYF. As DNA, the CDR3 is TGTGCCAGCAGCCCCGACCCCTCGGTCGAGCAGTACTTC.

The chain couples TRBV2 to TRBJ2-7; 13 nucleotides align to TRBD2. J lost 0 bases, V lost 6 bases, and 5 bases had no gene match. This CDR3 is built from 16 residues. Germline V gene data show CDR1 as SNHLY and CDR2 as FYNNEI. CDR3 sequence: CASRLLAGGTSYEQYF. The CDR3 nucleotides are TGTGCCAGCAGACTACTAGCGGGAGGGACCTCCTACGAGCAGTACTTC.

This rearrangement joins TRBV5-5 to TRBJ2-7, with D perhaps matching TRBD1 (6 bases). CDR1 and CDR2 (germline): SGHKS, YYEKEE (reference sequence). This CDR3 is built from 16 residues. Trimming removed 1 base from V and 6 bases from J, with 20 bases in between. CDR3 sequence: CASSLTGQNDGGEQYF. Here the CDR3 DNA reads TGTGCCAGCAGCTTGACGGGACAAAATGATGGAGGCGAGCAGTACTTC. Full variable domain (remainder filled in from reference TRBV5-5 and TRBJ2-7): DAGVTQSPTHLIKTRGQQVTLRCSPISGHKSVSWYQQVLGQGPQFIFQYYEKEERGRGNFPDRFSARQFPNYSSELNVNALLLGDSALYLCASSLTGQNDGGEQYFGPGTRLTVT.

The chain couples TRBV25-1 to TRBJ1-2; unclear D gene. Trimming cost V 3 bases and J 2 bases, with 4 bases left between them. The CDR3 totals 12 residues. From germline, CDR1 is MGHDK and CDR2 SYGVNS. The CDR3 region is CASSDGNYGYTF. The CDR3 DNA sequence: TGTGCCAGCAGTGACGGAAACTATGGCTACACCTTC.

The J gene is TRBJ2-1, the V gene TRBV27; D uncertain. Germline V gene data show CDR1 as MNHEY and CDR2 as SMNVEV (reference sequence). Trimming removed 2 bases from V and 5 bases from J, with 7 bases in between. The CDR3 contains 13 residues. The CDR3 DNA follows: TGTGCCAGCAGTTTAGTTCAGGACAATGAGCAGTTCTTC. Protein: CASSLVQDNEQFF.

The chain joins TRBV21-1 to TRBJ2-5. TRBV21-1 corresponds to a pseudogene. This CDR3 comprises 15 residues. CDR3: CASSKKETQQETQYF. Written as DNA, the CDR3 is TGTGCCAGCAGCAAAAAAGAAACTCAGCAAGAGACCCAGTACTTC.

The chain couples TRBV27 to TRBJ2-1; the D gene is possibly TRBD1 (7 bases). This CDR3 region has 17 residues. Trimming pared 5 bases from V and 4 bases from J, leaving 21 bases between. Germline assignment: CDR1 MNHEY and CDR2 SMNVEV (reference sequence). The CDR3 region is CASSPFGGTATYNEQFF. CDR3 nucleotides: TGTGCCAGCAGTCCCTTCGGCGGGACAGCGACATACAATGAGCAGTTCTTC.

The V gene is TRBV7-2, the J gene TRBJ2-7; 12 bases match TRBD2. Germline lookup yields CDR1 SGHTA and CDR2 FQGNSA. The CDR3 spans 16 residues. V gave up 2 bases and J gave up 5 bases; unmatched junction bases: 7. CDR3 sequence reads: CASSLSGLAGGDEQYF. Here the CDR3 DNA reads TGTGCCAGCAGCTTATCCGGTCTAGCGGGAGGGGACGAGCAGTACTTC.

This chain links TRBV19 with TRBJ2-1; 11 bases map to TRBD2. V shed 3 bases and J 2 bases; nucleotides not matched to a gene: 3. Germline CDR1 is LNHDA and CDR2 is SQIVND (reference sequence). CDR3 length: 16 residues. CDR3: CASSMGTSGAYNEQFF. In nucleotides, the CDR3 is TGTGCCAGTAGTATGGGGACTAGCGGAGCCTACAATGAGCAGTTCTTC.